This T cell receptor beta chain was sequenced in a study of cytomegalovirus exposure and HLA in healthy donors. Overall study: Early released data comprised 80 million to 100 million unique TCRs from HLA-typed donors.

PCR employed 60 Vbeta and 13 Jbeta primers. Assay used: immunoSEQ multiplex PCR; TCRdb lists only in-frame clones, some missing. The repertoire holds under 85,000 clones, with around 76% as singletons. The CDR3 spans 11 residues. Between the trimmed V and J ends, which lost 0 bases and 9 bases, there was a span of 9 bases. CDR1 is GTSNPN, CDR2 SVGIG, per germline (reference sequence). The sample consisted of PBMCs. This clonotype was sampled from a woman aged 30 to 39 in good health and CMV-seropositive. The chain uses TRBV30 and TRBJ2-7; unclear D gene. For the CDR3, the DNA is TGTGCCTGGAGTGTGAAGAGGTGGCAGTACTTC. This gives the protein CAWSVKRWQYF.